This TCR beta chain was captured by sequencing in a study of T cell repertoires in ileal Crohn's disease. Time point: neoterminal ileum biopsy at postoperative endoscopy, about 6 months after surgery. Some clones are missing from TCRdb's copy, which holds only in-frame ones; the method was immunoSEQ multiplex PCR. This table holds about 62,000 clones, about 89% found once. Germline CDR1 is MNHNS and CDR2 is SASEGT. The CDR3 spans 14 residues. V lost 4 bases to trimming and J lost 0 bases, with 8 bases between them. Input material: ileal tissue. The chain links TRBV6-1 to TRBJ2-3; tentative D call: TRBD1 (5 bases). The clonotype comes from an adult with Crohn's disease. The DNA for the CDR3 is TGTGCCAGCAGTGTTCAGGGTAGCACAGATACGCAGTATTTT. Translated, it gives CASSVQGSTDTQYF.